These 5 T cell receptor beta chains were sequenced from one sample in a study of T-cell memory formation after mild COVID-19. MiXCR, applied by TCRdb to the 5' RACE reads, yields one record per CDR3 protein. The sample has fewer than 150,000 distinct CDR3 sequences, about a fifth seen once. Material for sequencing was PBMCs or a T cell subset sorted from them (not recorded which). The source of these receptors is a young man who had mild COVID-19 (a few samples of this study predate the infection). Cell type and time point are not known.

This clonotype appeared a few times. This chain joins TRBV4-1 and TRBJ2-3; D not resolved. Germline CDR1 MGHRA, CDR2 YSYEKL. CDR3 length equals 16 residues. V was shortened by 4 bases and J by 2 bases, with 16 bases between the two germline ends. Here the CDR3 reads CASSLFLGPLTDTQYF. In nucleotides, the CDR3 is TGCGCCAGCAGCCTTTTCCTCGGTCCCCTCACAGATACGCAGTATTTT.

This clonotype has just a few counts. V gene TRBV6-5 combines with J gene TRBJ2-7; TRBD1 might be the D (6 bases). V dropped 0 bases and J dropped 0 bases, with 18 bases sitting between them. CDR1 MNHEY and CDR2 SVGAGI come from the germline V gene. The CDR3 runs 18 residues. CDR3 sequence: CASSYSAPARDISYEQYF. CDR3 nucleotide sequence: TGTGCCAGCAGTTACTCAGCGCCGGCTCGGGACATCTCCTACGAGCAGTACTTC.

CDR3 region: CASSSTGGLAFF. The CDR3 DNA follows: TGTGCCAGCAGCTCGACAGGGGGCTTAGCTTTCTTT. The rearrangement joins TRBV11-2 to TRBJ1-1; 10 positions match TRBD1. Germline CDR1 is SGHAT and CDR2 is FQNNGV. The CDR3 is 12 amino acids. The V and J ends lost 4 bases and 10 bases, in that order; junction bases with no gene match: 3. The full variable domain, rest sourced from reference TRBV11-2 and TRBJ1-1, is EAGVAQSPRYKIIEKRQSVAFWCNPISGHATLYWYQQILGQGPKLLIQFQNNGVVDDSQLPKDRFSAERLKGVDSTLKIQPAKLEDSAVYLCASSSTGGLAFFGQGTRLTVV.

The rearrangement uses TRBV7-9 and TRBJ1-2; D unresolved. The CDR3 runs to 14 residues. V shed 4 bases and J shed 8 bases, with 17 bases lying between them. Germline loops: CDR1 SEHNR, CDR2 FQNEAQ (reference sequence). The chain's CDR3 is CASSSGGLPHGYTF. As DNA, the CDR3 is TGTGCCAGCAGCTCCGGAGGCCTCCCCCACGGCTACACCTTC.

This clonotype was recorded a few times. V and J are TRBV21-1 and TRBJ2-7; TRBD2 is taken as the D call from the table, unchecked against the DNA. TRBV21-1 is a recognized pseudogene. The CDR3 length is 17 residues. The CDR3 loop is CASSSGTSGGAFGEQYV. As DNA, the CDR3 is TGTGCCAGCAGTTCCGGGACTAGCGGGGGGGCCTTCGGTGAGCAGTACGTC.